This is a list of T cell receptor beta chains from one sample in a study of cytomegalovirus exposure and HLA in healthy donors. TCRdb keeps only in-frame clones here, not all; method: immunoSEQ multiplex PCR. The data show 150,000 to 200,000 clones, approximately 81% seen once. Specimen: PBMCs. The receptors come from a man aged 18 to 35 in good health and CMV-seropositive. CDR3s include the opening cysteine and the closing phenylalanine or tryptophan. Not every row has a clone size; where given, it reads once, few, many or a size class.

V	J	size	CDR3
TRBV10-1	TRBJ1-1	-	CASRRQEKGGTEAFF
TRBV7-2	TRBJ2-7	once	CASSSQTGGGYEQYF
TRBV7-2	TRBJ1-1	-	CASSLETGSTEAFF
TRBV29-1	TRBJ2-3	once	CSVVTARSRTDTQYF
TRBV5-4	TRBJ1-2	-	CASGMDSSSGYTF
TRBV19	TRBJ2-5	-	CASKPGQEGETQYF
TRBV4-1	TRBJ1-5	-	CASSQADSSNQPQHF
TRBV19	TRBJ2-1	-	CASTRQGYNEQFF
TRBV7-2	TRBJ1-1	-	CASSLVSLNTEAFF
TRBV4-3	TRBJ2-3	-	CASSQDSGTDTQYF
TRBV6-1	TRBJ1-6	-	CASSGDRGSPLHF
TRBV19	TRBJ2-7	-	CASSPRDRGTYEQYF
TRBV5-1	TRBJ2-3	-	CASSLGSGSQDTQYF
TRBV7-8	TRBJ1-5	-	CASSPDRQAARGQPQHF
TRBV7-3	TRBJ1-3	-	CASSPSGGGSGNTIYF
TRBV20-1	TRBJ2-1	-	CSATGNEQFF
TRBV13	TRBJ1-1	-	CASSTAQGGNTEAFF
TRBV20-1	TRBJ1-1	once	CSAGDSEAFF
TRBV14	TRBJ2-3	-	CASSQRGLATDTQYF
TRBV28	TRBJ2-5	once	CASSPPAGEETQYF
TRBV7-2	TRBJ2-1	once	CASSLQGGQFF
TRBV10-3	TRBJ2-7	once	CAISEPPGPISSEQYF
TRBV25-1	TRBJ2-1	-	CASSWHETMNEQFF
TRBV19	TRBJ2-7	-	CASSIGTSLDEQYF
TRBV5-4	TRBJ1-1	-	CASSMGALGRTEAFF
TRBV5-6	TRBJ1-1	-	CASSLAAEAFF
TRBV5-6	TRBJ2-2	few	CASSLFGRNTGELFF
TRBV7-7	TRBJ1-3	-	CASSLGRDSSGNTIYF
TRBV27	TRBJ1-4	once	CASSLASGFNEKLFF
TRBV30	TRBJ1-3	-	CAWSARPRDREAGNTIYF
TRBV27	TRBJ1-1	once	CASSLVSGEAFF
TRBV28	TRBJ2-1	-	CASSLLGELAGGYNEQFF
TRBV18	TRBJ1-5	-	CASSPFREGHQPQHF
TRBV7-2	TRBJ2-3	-	CASSFRLAGSTDTQYF
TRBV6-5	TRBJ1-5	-	CASSSLTGAGQPQHF
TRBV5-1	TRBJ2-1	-	CASSLVGGTSGGALSEQFF
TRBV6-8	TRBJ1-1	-	CASSSPQGEVVWTEAFF
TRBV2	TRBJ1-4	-	CASRPGTGVYSRLFF
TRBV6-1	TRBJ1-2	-	CASSEAPVDTYYGYTF
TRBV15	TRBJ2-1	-	CATSRLGQGYNEQFF
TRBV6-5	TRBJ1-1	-	CASSYGTANEAFF
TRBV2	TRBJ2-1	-	CASSEIGVEQFF
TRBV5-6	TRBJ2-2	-	CASSRRGGAALNTGELFF
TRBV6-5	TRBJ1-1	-	CASSQRDTEAFF
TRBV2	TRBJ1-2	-	CASSDPGSFNYGYTF
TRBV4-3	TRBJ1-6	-	CASSQFIDRGQGNSPLHF
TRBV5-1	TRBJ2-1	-	CASSLAGTYNEQFF
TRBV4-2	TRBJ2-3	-	CASSQGTGTGSTDTQYF
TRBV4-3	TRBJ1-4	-	CASSQDRQLFGKLFF
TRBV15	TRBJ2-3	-	CATSSAGSGLTDTQYF
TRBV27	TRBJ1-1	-	CASNPWTVPYTEAFF
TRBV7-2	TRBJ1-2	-	CASSPVGTGIRANYGYTF